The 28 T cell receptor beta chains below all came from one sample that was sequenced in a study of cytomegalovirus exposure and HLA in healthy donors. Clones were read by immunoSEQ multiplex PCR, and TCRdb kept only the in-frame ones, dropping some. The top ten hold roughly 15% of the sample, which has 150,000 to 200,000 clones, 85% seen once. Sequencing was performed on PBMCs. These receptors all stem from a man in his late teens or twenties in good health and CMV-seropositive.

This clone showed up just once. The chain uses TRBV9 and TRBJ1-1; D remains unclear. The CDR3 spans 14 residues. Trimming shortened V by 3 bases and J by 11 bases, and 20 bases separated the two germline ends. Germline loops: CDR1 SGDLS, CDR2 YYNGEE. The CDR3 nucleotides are TGTGCCAGCAGCGCATCGATAGCTGAGGCCAGTGCTTTCTTT. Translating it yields CASSASIAEASAFF. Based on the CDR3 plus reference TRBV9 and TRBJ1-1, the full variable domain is DSGVTQTPKHLITATGQRVTLRCSPRSGDLSVYWYQQSLDQGLQFLIQYYNGEERAKGNILERFSAQQFPDLHSELNLSSLELGDSALYFCASSASIAEASAFFGQGTRLTVV.

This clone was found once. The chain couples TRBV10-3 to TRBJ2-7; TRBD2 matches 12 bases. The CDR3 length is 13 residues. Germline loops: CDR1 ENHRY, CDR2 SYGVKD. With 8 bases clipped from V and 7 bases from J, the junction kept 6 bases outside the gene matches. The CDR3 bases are TGTGCCATCGCTATGACTAGCGGGAGTGAGCAGTACTTC. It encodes CAIAMTSGSEQYF.

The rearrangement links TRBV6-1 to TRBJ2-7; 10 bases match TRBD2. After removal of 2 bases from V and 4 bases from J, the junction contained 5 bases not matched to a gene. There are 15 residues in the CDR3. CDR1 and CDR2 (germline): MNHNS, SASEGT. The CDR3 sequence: CASSELAGEGYEQYF. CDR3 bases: TGTGCCAGCAGTGAACTAGCGGGAGAGGGGTACGAGCAGTACTTC.

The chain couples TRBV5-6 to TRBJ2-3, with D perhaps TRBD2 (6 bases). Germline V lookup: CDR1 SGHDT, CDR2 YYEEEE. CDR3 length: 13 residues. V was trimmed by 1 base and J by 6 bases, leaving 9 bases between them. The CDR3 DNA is TGTGCCAGCAGCTTGCGGGGGAGGGATACGCAGTATTTT. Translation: CASSLRGRDTQYF.

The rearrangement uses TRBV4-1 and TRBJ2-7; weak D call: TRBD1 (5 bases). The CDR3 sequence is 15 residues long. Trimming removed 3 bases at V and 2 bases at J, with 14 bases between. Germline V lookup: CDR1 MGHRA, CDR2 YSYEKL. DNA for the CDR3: TGCGCCAGCAGCCAGCGGTCAGGGTCGGCCTACGAGCAGTACTTC. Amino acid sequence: CASSQRSGSAYEQYF.

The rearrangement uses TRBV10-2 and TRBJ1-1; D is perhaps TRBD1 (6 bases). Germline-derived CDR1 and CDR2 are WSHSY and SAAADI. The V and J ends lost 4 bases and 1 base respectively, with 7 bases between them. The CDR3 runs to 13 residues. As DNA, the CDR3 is TGCGCCAGCAGTGGGACAGAGAACACTGAAGCTTTCTTT. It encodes CASSGTENTEAFF.

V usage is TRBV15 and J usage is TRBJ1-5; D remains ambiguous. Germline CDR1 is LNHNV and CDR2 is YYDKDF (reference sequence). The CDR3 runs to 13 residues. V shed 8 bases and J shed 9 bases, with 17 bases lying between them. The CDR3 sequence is CATDRNEAGPQHF. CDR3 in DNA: TGTGCCACCGACCGGAATGAGGCCGGGCCCCAGCATTTT.

CDR3 bases: TGTGCCAGCAGCTTAGGCAGGGACTATGGCTACACCTTC. Its translation is CASSLGRDYGYTF. The chain links TRBV7-2 to TRBJ1-2, with D possibly being TRBD1 (5 bases). CDR1 is SGHTA, CDR2 FQGNSA, per germline. Trimming cost V 1 base and J 3 bases, with 6 bases left between them. The CDR3 totals 13 residues.

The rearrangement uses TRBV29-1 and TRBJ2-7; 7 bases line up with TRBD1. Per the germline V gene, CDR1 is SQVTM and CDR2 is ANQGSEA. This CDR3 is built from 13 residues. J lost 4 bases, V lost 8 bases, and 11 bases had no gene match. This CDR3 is CSRTGAPLYEQYF. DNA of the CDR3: TGCAGCCGCACAGGGGCGCCTCTTTACGAGCAGTACTTC.

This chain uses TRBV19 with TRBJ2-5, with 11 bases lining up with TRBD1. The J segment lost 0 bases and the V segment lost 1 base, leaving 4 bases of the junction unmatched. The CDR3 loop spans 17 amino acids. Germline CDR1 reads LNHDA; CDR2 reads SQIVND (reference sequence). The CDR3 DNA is TGTGCCAGTAGTATAGGGGGACAGGGGGAGTACCAAGAGACCCAGTACTTC. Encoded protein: CASSIGGQGEYQETQYF.

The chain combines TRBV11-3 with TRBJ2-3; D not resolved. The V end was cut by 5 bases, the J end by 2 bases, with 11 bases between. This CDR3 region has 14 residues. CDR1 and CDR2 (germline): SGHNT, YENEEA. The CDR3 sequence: CASSGSGVTDTQYF. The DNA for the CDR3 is TGTGCCAGCAGCGGCTCGGGTGTCACAGATACGCAGTATTTT.

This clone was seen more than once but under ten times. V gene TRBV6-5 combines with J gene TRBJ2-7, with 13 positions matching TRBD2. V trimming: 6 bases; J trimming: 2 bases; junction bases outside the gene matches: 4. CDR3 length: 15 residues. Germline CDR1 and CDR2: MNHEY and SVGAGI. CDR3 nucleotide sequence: TGTGCCAGCAGGGGGGGACTAGCGGGACCCTACGAGCAGTACTTC. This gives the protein CASRGGLAGPYEQYF.

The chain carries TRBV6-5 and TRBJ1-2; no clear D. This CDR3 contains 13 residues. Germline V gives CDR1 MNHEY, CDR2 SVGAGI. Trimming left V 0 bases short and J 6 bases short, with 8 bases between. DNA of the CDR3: TGTGCCAGCAGTTACTCAGGAGAAGATGGCTACACCTTC. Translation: CASSYSGEDGYTF.

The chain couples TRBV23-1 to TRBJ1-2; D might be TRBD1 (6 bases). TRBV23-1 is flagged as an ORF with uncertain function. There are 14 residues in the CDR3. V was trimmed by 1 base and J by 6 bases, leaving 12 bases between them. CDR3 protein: CASSQYTGFDGYTF. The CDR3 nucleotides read TGCGCCAGCAGTCAATATACAGGGTTCGATGGCTACACCTTC.

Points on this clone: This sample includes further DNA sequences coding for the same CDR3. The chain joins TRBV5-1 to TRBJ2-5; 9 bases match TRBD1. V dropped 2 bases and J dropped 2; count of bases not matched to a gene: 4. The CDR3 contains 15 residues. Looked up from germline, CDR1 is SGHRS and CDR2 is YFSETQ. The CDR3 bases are TGCGCCAGCAGCTTAACCGGGACAGGGCAAGAGACCCAGTACTTC. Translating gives CASSLTGTGQETQYF.

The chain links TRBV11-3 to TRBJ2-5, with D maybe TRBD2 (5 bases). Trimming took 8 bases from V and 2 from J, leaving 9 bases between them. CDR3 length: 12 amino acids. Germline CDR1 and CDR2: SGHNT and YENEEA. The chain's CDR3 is CASEGVQETQYF. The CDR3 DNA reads TGTGCCAGCGAGGGAGTTCAAGAGACCCAGTACTTC.

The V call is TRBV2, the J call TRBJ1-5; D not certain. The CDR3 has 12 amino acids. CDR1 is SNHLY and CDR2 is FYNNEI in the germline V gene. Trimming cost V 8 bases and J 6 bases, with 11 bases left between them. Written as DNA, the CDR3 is TGTGCCAGCCGTTGGGAGGGTCAGCCCCAGCATTTT. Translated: CASRWEGQPQHF.

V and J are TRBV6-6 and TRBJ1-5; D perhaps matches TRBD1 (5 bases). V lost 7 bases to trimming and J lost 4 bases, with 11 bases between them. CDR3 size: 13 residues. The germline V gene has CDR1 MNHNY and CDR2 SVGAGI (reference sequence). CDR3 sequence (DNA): TGTGCCAGCACTCTGGGGGGGAATCAGCCCCAGCATTTT. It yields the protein CASTLGGNQPQHF.

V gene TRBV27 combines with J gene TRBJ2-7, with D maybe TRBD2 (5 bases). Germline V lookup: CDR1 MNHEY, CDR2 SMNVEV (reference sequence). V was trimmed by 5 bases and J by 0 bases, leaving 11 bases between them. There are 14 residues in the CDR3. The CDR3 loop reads CASSGGRLSYEQYF. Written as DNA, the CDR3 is TGTGCCAGCAGTGGAGGTCGGCTCTCCTACGAGCAGTACTTC.

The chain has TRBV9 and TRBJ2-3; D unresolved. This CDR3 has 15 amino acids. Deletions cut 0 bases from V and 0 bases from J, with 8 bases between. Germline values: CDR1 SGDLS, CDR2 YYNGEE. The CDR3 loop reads CASSVDFTSTDTQYF. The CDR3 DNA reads TGTGCCAGCAGCGTAGACTTCACTAGCACAGATACGCAGTATTTT.

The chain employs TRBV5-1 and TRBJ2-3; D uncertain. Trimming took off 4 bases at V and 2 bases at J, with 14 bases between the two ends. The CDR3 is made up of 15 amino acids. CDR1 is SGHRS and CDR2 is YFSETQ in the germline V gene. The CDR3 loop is CASSMTQIDTDTQYF. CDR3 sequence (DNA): TGCGCCAGCAGCATGACACAGATCGACACAGATACGCAGTATTTT. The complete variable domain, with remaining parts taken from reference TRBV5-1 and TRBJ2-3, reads KAGVTQTPRYLIKTRGQQVTLSCSPISGHRSVSWYQQTPGQGLQFLFEYFSETQRNKGNFPGRFSGRQFSNSRSEMNVSTLELGDSALYLCASSMTQIDTDTQYFGPGTRLTVL.

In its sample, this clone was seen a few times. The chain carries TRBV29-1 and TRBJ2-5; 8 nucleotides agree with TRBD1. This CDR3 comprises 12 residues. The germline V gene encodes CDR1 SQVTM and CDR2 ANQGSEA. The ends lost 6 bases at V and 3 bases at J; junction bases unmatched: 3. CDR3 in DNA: TGCAGCGTGTACAGGGGGAAAGAGACCCAGTACTTC. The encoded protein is CSVYRGKETQYF.

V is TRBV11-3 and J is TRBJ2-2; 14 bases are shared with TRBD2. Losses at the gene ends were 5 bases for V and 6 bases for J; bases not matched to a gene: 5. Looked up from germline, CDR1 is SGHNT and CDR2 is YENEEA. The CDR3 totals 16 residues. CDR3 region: CASSPGTSGSPGELFF. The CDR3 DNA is TGTGCCAGCAGCCCCGGGACTAGCGGGAGTCCCGGGGAGCTGTTTTTT.

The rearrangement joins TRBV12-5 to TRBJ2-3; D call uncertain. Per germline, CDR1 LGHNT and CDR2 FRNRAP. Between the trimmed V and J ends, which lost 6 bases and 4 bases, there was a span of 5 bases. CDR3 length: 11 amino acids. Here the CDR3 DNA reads TGTGCTAGTGGAACATCAGATACGCAGTATTTT. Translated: CASGTSDTQYF.

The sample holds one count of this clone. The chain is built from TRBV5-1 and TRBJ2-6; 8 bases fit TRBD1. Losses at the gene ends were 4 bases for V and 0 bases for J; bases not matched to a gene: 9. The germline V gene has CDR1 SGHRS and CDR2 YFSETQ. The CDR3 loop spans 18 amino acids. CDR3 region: CASSPLTGVSSGANVLTF. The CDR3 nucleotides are TGCGCCAGCAGCCCCCTGACAGGGGTTAGCTCTGGGGCCAACGTCCTGACTTTC.

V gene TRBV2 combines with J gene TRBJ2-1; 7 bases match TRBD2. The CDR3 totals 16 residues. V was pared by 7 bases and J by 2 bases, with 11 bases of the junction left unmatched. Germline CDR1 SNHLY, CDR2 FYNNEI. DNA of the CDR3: TGTGCCAGCATCAGGGAGCGGGGCGGGGCCTACAATGAGCAGTTCTTC. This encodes CASIRERGGAYNEQFF.

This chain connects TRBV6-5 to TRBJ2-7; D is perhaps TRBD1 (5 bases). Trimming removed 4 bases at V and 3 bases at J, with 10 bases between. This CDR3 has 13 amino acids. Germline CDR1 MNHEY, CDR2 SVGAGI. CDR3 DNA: TGTGCCAGCAGTTTCGACAGCTACTACGAGCAGTACTTC. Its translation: CASSFDSYYEQYF.

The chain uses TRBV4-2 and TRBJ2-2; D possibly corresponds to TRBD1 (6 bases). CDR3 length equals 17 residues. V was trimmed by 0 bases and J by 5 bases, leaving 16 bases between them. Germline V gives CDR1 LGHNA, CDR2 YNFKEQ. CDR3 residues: CASSQEGTGSRTGELFF. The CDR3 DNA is TGTGCCAGCAGCCAAGAGGGCACAGGGTCGCGGACCGGGGAGCTGTTTTTT.